The source of this T cell receptor beta chain is a study of T cell responses to AZD1222 COVID-19 vaccine. This clone was observed a few times. As yet, its antigen is unknown. Trimming took off 2 bases at V and 5 bases at J, with 10 bases between the two ends. Germline values: CDR1 GTSNPN, CDR2 SVGIG (reference sequence). This CDR3 spans 13 amino acids. The data were produced by immunoSEQ multiplex PCR, yet TCRdb's version contains in-frame clones alone and is incomplete. The table shows fewer than 200,000 clones, with 70% to 90% occurring only once. Overall study results and limits: Only 5 or 6 people who got AZD1222 tested seropositive at baseline. Regions 160-218 and 743-854 held dominance among vaccine-associated CD4 TCRs, which spanned spike.

The clonotype originates from an adult in good health. This sequence joins TRBV30 and TRBJ1-5; perhaps TRBD1 as D (5 bases). The sample consisted of peripheral blood, taken on day 0 of AZD1222 vaccination. The CDR3 here is CAWSSVGDQPQHF. In DNA form, the CDR3 reads TGTGCCTGGAGTTCGGTAGGGGATCAGCCCCAGCATTTT.